The sequence of this TCR beta chain was determined in a study of T cell responses to AZD1222 COVID-19 vaccine. Broader study findings: Along spike, vaccine-associated CD4 TCRs were found throughout, with dominance at 160-218 and 743-854. Of the AZD1222 recipients, only 5 to 7 were seropositive at baseline. Donors in the cohort were predominantly white British and more often female, and clonal diversity was possibly underestimated.

Sequencing was performed with immunoSEQ multiplex PCR; in TCRdb, only in-frame clones are kept and a portion is missing. The data show under 200,000 clones, with roughly 91% seen just once and more than 25% held by the top ten. In regard to this clone: Its antigen is currently unknown.

Second-dose recipients at about 4 or about 12 weeks were treated as one pooled group. This clonotype was sampled from an adult who received the AZD1222 COVID-19 vaccine. The input for sequencing was peripheral blood, taken 28 days after the second AZD1222 dose.

The CDR3 bases are TGCGCCAGTGGCCGGACTAGCGGGTCCTACGAGCAGTACTTC. Residues: CASGRTSGSYEQYF. The chain employs TRBV4-1 and TRBJ2-7; 11 bases fit TRBD2. CDR1 is MGHRA and CDR2 is YSYEKL in the germline V gene. Trimming at V came to 9 bases and at J to 1 base, leaving 5 bases not matched to a gene. The CDR3 consists of 14 residues.